What follows are 29 T cell receptor beta chains derived from one specimen sequenced in a study of Ad26.COV2.S vaccination and SARS-CoV-2 variants. As to treatment: 15 to 20 received Ad26.COV2.S at low or high dose, single or two shots; five or six received placebo; per-sample allocation not given. Each sample was drawn 63 days after the first injection (of vaccine or placebo). Assay used: immunoSEQ multiplex PCR; TCRdb lists only in-frame clones, some missing. This sample has about 320,000 clones, with 85% found just once. Here the sequenced sample was peripheral blood, taken in a trial of Ad26.COV2.S vaccine versus placebo. These receptors were collected from a person aged 18 to 65 who received the Ad26.COV2.S COVID-19 vaccine or a placebo.

This clone was counted only a few times. The chain joins TRBV7-2 to TRBJ1-3; D gene uncertain. CDR1 is SGHTA, CDR2 FQGNSA, per germline. The V end was cut by 3 bases, the J end by 0 bases, with 9 bases between. CDR3 length equals 15 residues. The CDR3 bases are TGTGCCAGCAGCTTCCGGGTCAACTCTGGAAACACCATATATTTT. This gives the protein CASSFRVNSGNTIYF.

V usage is TRBV4-2 and J usage is TRBJ1-6; D unclear. The germline CDR1 and CDR2 sequences are LGHNA and YNFKEQ. The germline V and J ends were trimmed by 0 bases and 10 bases, with 16 bases remaining between them. The CDR3 has 16 amino acids. CDR3 sequence (DNA): TGTGCCAGCAGCCAAGAACTACAGAAGTCGGGATCACCCCTCCACTTT. Translating gives CASSQELQKSGSPLHF.

The chain is built from TRBV28 and TRBJ2-7, with a weak D call TRBD1 (6 bases). Trimming removed 3 bases at V and 4 bases at J, with 16 bases between. In germline, CDR1 is MDHEN, CDR2 SYDVKM. The CDR3 contains 15 residues. The CDR3 is CASSFPGTPSYEQYF. In nucleotides, the CDR3 is TGTGCCAGCAGTTTTCCCGGGACACCTTCGTACGAGCAGTACTTC.

The genes are TRBV2 and TRBJ2-7; D not resolved. This CDR3 has 11 residues. Germline V lookup: CDR1 SNHLY, CDR2 FYNNEI. V was trimmed by 3 bases and J by 6 bases, leaving 6 bases between them. DNA of the CDR3: TGTGCCAGCAGTGATTCGGGCGAGCAGTACTTC. Protein product: CASSDSGEQYF. The whole variable domain, remainder taken from reference TRBV2 and TRBJ2-7, is EPEVTQTPSHQVTQMGQEVILRCVPISNHLYFYWYRQILGQKVEFLVSFYNNEISEKSEIFDDQFSVERPDGSNFTLKIRSTKLEDSAMYFCASSDSGEQYFGPGTRLTVT.

V and J are TRBV5-1 and TRBJ2-7, with 7 bases aligning to TRBD1. CDR3 size: 15 residues. The J segment lost 2 bases and the V segment lost 3 bases, leaving 8 bases of the junction unmatched. Germline CDR1 and CDR2: SGHRS and YFSETQ. The CDR3 coding sequence is TGCGCCAGCAGCTCGCACAGGGGAAGAGCCTACGAGCAGTACTTC. As protein: CASSSHRGRAYEQYF.

This chain joins TRBV2 and TRBJ2-2; D not certain. V lost 0 bases, J lost 4 bases, and 12 bases lay in between. Germline loops: CDR1 SNHLY, CDR2 FYNNEI. The CDR3 contains 16 residues. DNA of the CDR3: TGTGCCAGCAGTGAAGCTATGAAACCGGGCACCGGGGAGCTGTTTTTT. This translates into CASSEAMKPGTGELFF.

The chain combines TRBV18 with TRBJ1-5; TRBD1 matches 10 bases. The CDR3 is 17 residues long. From germline, CDR1 is KGHSH and CDR2 LQKENI. With V trimmed by 1 base and J by 3 bases, 6 bases remained unmatched. The DNA of the CDR3 is TGTGCCAGCTCACCACGGGACAGGGGATGGAACAATCAGCCCCAGCATTTT. Protein product: CASSPRDRGWNNQPQHF.

This chain links TRBV4-1 with TRBJ2-4, with 8 bases that match TRBD1. The CDR3 consists of 15 residues. Germline values: CDR1 MGHRA, CDR2 YSYEKL. J gave up 6 bases and V 0 bases, and 4 bases lay outside the gene matches. The DNA for the CDR3 is TGCGCCAGCAGCCAAGAAGGGGGGACAGGAAACATTCAGTACTTC. Its protein is CASSQEGGTGNIQYF.

The chain employs TRBV7-3 and TRBJ2-3; 9 bases line up with TRBD2. Per the germline V gene, CDR1 is SGHTA and CDR2 is FQGTGA. Trimming took 1 base from V and 6 from J; bases not matched to a gene: 2. CDR3 length: 14 amino acids. CDR3 coding DNA: TGTGCCAGCAGCTTAAGCGGGGGGGACGATACGCAGTATTTT. Its protein product is CASSLSGGDDTQYF.

The chain carries TRBV30 and TRBJ2-2; TRBD2 matches 11 bases. The V segment lost 1 base and the J segment 6 bases; nucleotides outside the gene matches: 10. In germline, CDR1 is GTSNPN, CDR2 SVGIG (reference sequence). The CDR3 extends over 17 amino acids. CDR3 DNA: TGTGCCTGGAGTGCACGACCCCTAGCGGGGGGTGCCGGGGAGCTGTTTTTT. The encoded protein is CAWSARPLAGGAGELFF. The complete variable domain, with remaining parts taken from reference TRBV30 and TRBJ2-2, reads SQTIHQWPATLVQPVGSPLSLECTVEGTSNPNLYWYRQAAGRGLQLLFYSVGIGQISSEVPQNLSASRPQDRQFILSSKKLLLSDSGFYLCAWSARPLAGGAGELFFGEGSRLTVL.

V and J are TRBV5-5 and TRBJ2-3; D is ambiguous. The CDR3 contains 15 residues. The V and J ends lost 3 bases and 0 bases respectively, with 11 bases between them. The germline CDR1 and CDR2 sequences are SGHKS and YYEKEE (reference sequence). The CDR3 loop is CASSSGVPSTDTQYF. The DNA for the CDR3 is TGTGCCAGCAGCTCCGGAGTTCCTAGCACAGATACGCAGTATTTT. The whole variable domain, remainder taken from reference TRBV5-5 and TRBJ2-3, is DAGVTQSPTHLIKTRGQQVTLRCSPISGHKSVSWYQQVLGQGPQFIFQYYEKEERGRGNFPDRFSARQFPNYSSELNVNALLLGDSALYLCASSSGVPSTDTQYFGPGTRLTVL.

CDR3 bases: TGTGCCAGCAGCCTTTACTCAGTTGGCTACACCTTC. It specifies CASSLYSVGYTF. The chain combines TRBV7-8 with TRBJ1-2; D gene uncertain. Trimming left V 5 bases short and J 7 bases short, with 11 bases between. Germline V gene sequence: CDR1 SGHVS, CDR2 FQNEAQ. This CDR3 contains 12 residues.

The chain combines TRBV5-4 with TRBJ1-6; 9 bases match TRBD1. The CDR3 is 15 residues long. The V and J ends lost 4 bases and 6 bases, in that order; junction bases with no gene match: 5. Germline CDR1 and CDR2: SGHNT and YYREEE (reference sequence). The CDR3 here is CASSGGQGLNSPLHF. CDR3 bases: TGTGCCAGCAGCGGAGGACAGGGGCTTAATTCACCCCTCCACTTT.

The chain links TRBV28 to TRBJ1-5, with 10 bases aligning to TRBD1. With V trimmed by 10 bases and J by 0 bases, 12 bases remained unmatched. Per the germline V gene, CDR1 is MDHEN and CDR2 is SYDVKM. The CDR3 is 17 residues long. The CDR3 protein is CATKPGQGWSSNQPQHF. DNA of the CDR3: TGTGCCACCAAGCCGGGACAGGGGTGGAGTAGCAATCAGCCCCAGCATTTT.

The J gene is TRBJ2-1, the V gene TRBV6-7; no clear D gene. TRBV6-7 is an ORF, with its function uncertain. The V gene lost 2 bases and the J gene lost 5 bases, with 7 bases spanning the gap. The CDR3 has 13 amino acids. The CDR3: CASSYGHDNEQFF. DNA for the CDR3: TGTGCCAGCAGTTACGGGCATGACAATGAGCAGTTCTTC.

This chain joins TRBV9 and TRBJ1-1; tentatively, D is TRBD1 (5 bases). The CDR3 has 14 residues. Germline CDR1 is SGDLS and CDR2 is YYNGEE. Trimming shortened V by 3 bases and J by 4 bases, and 13 bases separated the two germline ends. CDR3 protein: CASSAGRSSTEAFF. Written as DNA, the CDR3 is TGTGCCAGCAGCGCGGGACGCTCCAGCACTGAAGCTTTCTTT.

This chain joins TRBV5-1 and TRBJ2-2, with 10 bases identical to TRBD1. Looked up from germline, CDR1 is SGHRS and CDR2 is YFSETQ. The V segment lost 2 bases and the J segment 1 base; nucleotides outside the gene matches: 2. The CDR3 is 16 residues long. CDR3 amino acids: CASSFGQGVNTGELFF. The CDR3 coding sequence is TGCGCCAGCAGCTTTGGACAGGGGGTGAACACCGGGGAGCTGTTTTTT.

The chain has TRBV20-1 and TRBJ1-1, with 9 bases lining up with TRBD1. CDR1 and CDR2 from the germline V gene are DFQATT and SNEGSKA (reference sequence). The CDR3 totals 14 residues. V shed 3 bases, J shed 8 bases, and the junction held 10 bases outside the gene matches. The CDR3 sequence: CSASGRDRAEEAFF. The CDR3 DNA is TGCAGTGCTAGTGGCCGGGACAGGGCGGAAGAAGCTTTCTTT.

This rearrangement joins TRBV7-9 to TRBJ1-2, with D uncertain. This CDR3 contains 14 residues. The germline V gene encodes CDR1 SEHNR and CDR2 FQNEAQ (reference sequence). The V gene lost 1 base and the J gene lost 4 bases, with 10 bases spanning the gap. CDR3: CASSLGPGPYGYTF. As DNA, the CDR3 is TGTGCCAGCAGCTTAGGGCCAGGTCCCTATGGCTACACCTTC.

This clone was found once. V gene TRBV4-2 combines with J gene TRBJ1-2; perhaps TRBD1 as D (6 bases). Germline V CDR1 and CDR2: LGHNA, YNFKEQ. The CDR3 has 15 residues. V shed 2 bases and J shed 4 bases, with 14 bases lying between them. This CDR3 is CASSQSGEISYGYTF. The CDR3 coding sequence is TGTGCCAGCAGCCAATCAGGGGAAATATCCTATGGCTACACCTTC.

This clone was found a few times. This chain links TRBV18 with TRBJ1-1; unclear D gene. This CDR3 has 12 amino acids. Germline lookup yields CDR1 KGHSH and CDR2 LQKENI. Trimming shortened V by 6 bases and J by 8 bases, and 13 bases separated the two germline ends. Here the CDR3 DNA reads TGTGCCAGCTCCCGACAAGAACTCGAAGCTTTCTTT. Its translation is CASSRQELEAFF.

V usage is TRBV9 and J usage is TRBJ1-4, with 8 bases that match TRBD1. The junction had 7 bases not matched to a gene; V was cut back by 4 bases and J by 8 bases. The CDR3 covers 14 residues. Germline lookup yields CDR1 SGDLS and CDR2 YYNGEE. The CDR3 DNA reads as TGTGCCAGCAGCTTCGGACAGGGTAACGAAAAACTGTTTTTT. This translates into CASSFGQGNEKLFF.

The sample holds one count of this clone. This chain joins TRBV24-1 and TRBJ2-4, with D maybe TRBD1 (6 bases). The CDR3 totals 14 residues. The germline V gene has CDR1 KGHDR and CDR2 SFDVKD. Trimming left V 4 bases short and J 6 bases short, with 12 bases between. The CDR3 is CATSEPTGRNIQYF. The CDR3, as DNA: TGTGCCACCAGTGAACCTACAGGGAGAAACATTCAGTACTTC.

The chain employs TRBV9 and TRBJ2-1; D remains ambiguous. Germline-derived CDR1 and CDR2 are SGDLS and YYNGEE. V was clipped by 3 bases and J by 0 bases, with 13 bases between them. This CDR3 region has 16 residues. CDR3 nucleotides: TGTGCCAGCAGCGAGGCGTCCACCAGCTCCTACAATGAGCAGTTCTTC. Amino acid sequence: CASSEASTSSYNEQFF.

V usage is TRBV28 and J usage is TRBJ2-3, with 7 bases fitting TRBD2. The germline CDR1 and CDR2 sequences are MDHEN and SYDVKM. Trimming cost V 10 bases and J 2 bases; bases outside gene matches: 12. The CDR3 runs to 15 residues. CDR3 loop: CATHQKRGPTDTQYF. In DNA form, the CDR3 reads TGTGCCACTCATCAGAAGCGGGGACCCACAGATACGCAGTATTTT. Supplemented by reference TRBV28 and TRBJ2-3, the full variable domain reads DVKVTQSSRYLVKRTGEKVFLECVQDMDHENMFWYRQDPGLGLRLIYFSYDVKMKEKGDIPEGYSVSREKKERFSLILESASTNQTSMYLCATHQKRGPTDTQYFGPGTRLTVL.

This chain uses TRBV5-1 with TRBJ2-7, with D tentatively TRBD2 (5 bases). Per germline, CDR1 SGHRS and CDR2 YFSETQ. The CDR3 has 15 amino acids. V lost 3 bases and J 2 bases, leaving 15 bases between the germline ends. In DNA, the CDR3 is TGCGCCAGCAGCTCGGAGCCGGGGTCCACCTACGAGCAGTACTTC. Residues: CASSSEPGSTYEQYF.

The chain links TRBV6-6 to TRBJ1-5; 7 bases are a match to TRBD1. J lost 4 bases, V lost 5 bases, and 8 bases had no gene match. Per germline, CDR1 MNHNY and CDR2 SVGAGI (reference sequence). The CDR3 is 15 amino acids. The CDR3: CASSQQSGQNQPQHF. As DNA, the CDR3 is TGTGCCAGCAGTCAACAATCGGGACAGAATCAGCCCCAGCATTTT.

The chain links TRBV5-5 to TRBJ1-1, with D hard to call. Germline assignment: CDR1 SGHKS and CDR2 YYEKEE (reference sequence). This CDR3 spans 13 amino acids. The V end lost 4 bases, the J end lost 0 bases, and 7 bases lay between the germline ends. CDR3 sequence: CASSDAMNTEAFF. The CDR3 nucleotides read TGTGCCAGCAGCGACGCCATGAACACTGAAGCTTTCTTT.

The chain links TRBV10-3 to TRBJ2-3, with 7 bases lining up with TRBD2. The trim removed 4 bases at V and 2 bases at J, leaving 9 bases unmatched. Germline V gene data show CDR1 as ENHRY and CDR2 as SYGVKD. The CDR3 runs 16 residues. The CDR3 reads CAISVLSGATTDTQYF. CDR3 nucleotides: TGTGCCATCAGTGTTCTAAGCGGGGCGACCACAGATACGCAGTATTTT.